A single sample gave rise to the 28 T cell receptor beta chains below, sequenced in a study of CXCR3-negative and CXCR3-positive naive CD8 T cells. Via 5' RACE with UMI labels, TRB cDNA libraries were prepared. TCRdb re-called the 5' RACE reads; every CDR3 protein appears as one record, without DNA. This repertoire includes about 120,000 distinct CDR3 sequences. Sequencing was carried out using naive CXCR3- CD8+ T cells from blood. The subset here: CD45RO-CCR7+CD27+CD95- naive CD8+ T cells lacking CXCR3 (TNR3-). The receptor set was obtained from a human donor in good health. Some clones in this sample may be carry-over from other donors' samples.

The CDR3 region is CASSLAYGTGELFF. The V gene is TRBV7-7, the J gene TRBJ2-2. The length of the CDR3 is 14 residues. Germline-derived CDR1 and CDR2 are SSHAT and FNYEAQ (reference sequence).

The chain carries TRBV4-1 and TRBJ1-2; as DNA is missing, the TRBD1 call by TCRdb cannot be tested. Germline values: CDR1 MGHRA, CDR2 YSYEKL. CDR3 size: 15 residues. The CDR3 protein is CASSQDRGYDYGYTF.

The CDR3 here is CASSPKYYNEQFF. The chain has TRBV10-1 and TRBJ2-1. CDR3 length: 13 residues. CDR1 is WNHNN and CDR2 is SYGVQD in the germline V gene (reference sequence).

CDR3 amino acids: CASSPPLETTYEQYF. The chain is built from TRBV7-9 and TRBJ2-7; the D call of TRBD1 rests on TCRdb alone, since no DNA is present to check it. Germline loops: CDR1 SEHNR, CDR2 FQNEAQ (reference sequence). The CDR3 has 15 residues.

The rearrangement uses TRBV19 and TRBJ1-2; with no DNA, the TCRdb D assignment of TRBD1 cannot be verified. Per the germline V gene, CDR1 is LNHDA and CDR2 is SQIVND (reference sequence). The CDR3 is 13 residues long. This CDR3 reads CASGGTAYYGYTF.

The chain combines TRBV4-1 with TRBJ2-7; there is no DNA to check the TCRdb D call of TRBD1. The CDR3 has 16 residues. Germline-derived CDR1 and CDR2 are MGHRA and YSYEKL. CDR3 sequence: CASSLSGQELSYEQYF.

The gene calls are TRBV12-5 and TRBJ1-1. This CDR3 has 14 residues. Germline-derived CDR1 and CDR2 are LGHNT and FRNRAP. This CDR3 reads CASGPIGSGTEAFF. Full variable domain (rest looked up from reference TRBV12-5 and TRBJ1-1): DARVTQTPRHKVTEMGQEVTMRCQPILGHNTVFWYRQTMMQGLELLAYFRNRAPLDDSGMPKDRFSAEMPDATLATLKIQPSEPRDSAVYFCASGPIGSGTEAFFGQGTRLTVV.

The chain recombines TRBV5-6 with TRBJ2-7. The CDR3 sequence is 15 residues long. The germline V gene has CDR1 SGHDT and CDR2 YYEEEE. The CDR3 region is CASSLGPANSYEQYF.

This rearrangement joins TRBV5-5 to TRBJ2-7; TCRdb selects TRBD1, and the lack of DNA leaves this call unchecked. CDR3 length: 14 amino acids. Germline values: CDR1 SGHKS, CDR2 YYEKEE (reference sequence). CDR3 region: CASSLDTGAYEQYF.

This sequence joins TRBV20-1 and TRBJ2-3; TCRdb picks TRBD1, but there is no DNA to check that call. Germline V gene lookup returns CDR1 DFQATT and CDR2 SNEGSKA (reference sequence). CDR3 length: 15 amino acids. This CDR3 reads CSGTGLGIGTDTQYF.

V gene TRBV10-3 combines with J gene TRBJ1-2; the TCRdb D gene call, TRBD1, has no DNA to confirm it. The V gene's germline CDR1 is ENHRY and CDR2 SYGVKD. CDR3 length: 16 amino acids. CDR3 amino acids: CAIRGTGGADEDRYTF.

CDR3: CSATPISSGRVDNEQFF. The rearrangement links TRBV20-1 to TRBJ2-1; no DNA is available, so the TRBD2 call from TCRdb remains unchecked. There are 17 residues in the CDR3. Germline CDR1 and CDR2: DFQATT and SNEGSKA (reference sequence).

The genes are TRBV20-1 and TRBJ2-3. The CDR3 extends over 11 amino acids. Germline lookup yields CDR1 DFQATT and CDR2 SNEGSKA (reference sequence). CDR3 residues: CSARALGTEYF.

V usage is TRBV9 and J usage is TRBJ2-7. This CDR3 region has 14 residues. Germline assignment: CDR1 SGDLS and CDR2 YYNGEE. This chain's CDR3 is CASSVGLGSYEQYF.

The rearrangement joins TRBV28 to TRBJ2-1; the D gene TCRdb calls, TRBD1, cannot be checked with no DNA. In germline, CDR1 is MDHEN, CDR2 SYDVKM. This CDR3 is 15 amino acids long. The CDR3 spells CASSFPRVSYNEQFF.

The V and J genes are TRBV29-1 and TRBJ1-1; the TCRdb call, TRBD1, lacks DNA for checking. Germline values: CDR1 SQVTM, CDR2 ANQGSEA. The CDR3 totals 15 residues. The CDR3 is CSVGPVKGAHTEAFF.

The gene calls are TRBV27 and TRBJ2-7; the D gene TCRdb calls, TRBD1, cannot be checked with no DNA. This CDR3 region has 18 residues. Germline values: CDR1 MNHEY, CDR2 SMNVEV (reference sequence). The CDR3 sequence is CASSPPGSQGSGSYEQYF.

The CDR3 protein is CSVEGTGTYEQYF. This chain connects TRBV29-1 to TRBJ2-7; TCRdb's D gene call, TRBD1, goes unchecked for lack of DNA. Germline assignment: CDR1 SQVTM and CDR2 ANQGSEA. The CDR3 length is 13 residues.

This rearrangement joins TRBV28 to TRBJ2-2; with no DNA, the TCRdb D assignment of TRBD1 cannot be verified. The CDR3 is 17 amino acids. The germline V gene has CDR1 MDHEN and CDR2 SYDVKM. CDR3: CASSSNLPRENTGELFF.

The chain joins TRBV7-9 to TRBJ1-1. The CDR3 runs to 12 residues. From germline, CDR1 is SEHNR and CDR2 FQNEAQ (reference sequence). This chain's CDR3 is CASSLPADEAFF.

This sequence joins TRBV29-1 and TRBJ2-3. The germline CDR1 and CDR2 sequences are SQVTM and ANQGSEA. The CDR3 sequence is 15 residues long. CDR3 sequence: CSVEPTQAYTDTQYF.

The chain recombines TRBV27 with TRBJ2-1; TCRdb proposes TRBD1, but this gene call is untestable without DNA. CDR1 and CDR2 (germline): MNHEY, SMNVEV (reference sequence). The CDR3 length is 17 residues. CDR3 loop: CASSTEAGQGSHNEQFF.

The J gene is TRBJ2-7, the V gene TRBV28; TCRdb outputs TRBD1, but without DNA this stays unchecked. CDR3 size: 13 residues. Per germline, CDR1 MDHEN and CDR2 SYDVKM. The CDR3 protein is CASRSTDSYEQYF.

The gene calls are TRBV6-2 or TRBV6-3 and TRBJ1-1; TCRdb selects TRBD1, and the lack of DNA leaves this call unchecked. The CDR3 contains 11 residues. Germline V gene data show CDR1 as MNHEY and CDR2 as SVGEGT. CDR3 region: CASSPPGEAFF.

The J gene is TRBJ2-5, the V gene TRBV9; TCRdb picks TRBD1, but there is no DNA to check that call. CDR3 length equals 15 residues. Germline CDR1 is SGDLS and CDR2 is YYNGEE. Here the CDR3 reads CASSVASARWETQYF. Using reference TRBV9 and TRBJ2-5 for the parts outside the CDR3, the full variable domain is DSGVTQTPKHLITATGQRVTLRCSPRSGDLSVYWYQQSLDQGLQFLIQYYNGEERAKGNILERFSAQQFPDLHSELNLSSLELGDSALYFCASSVASARWETQYFGPGTRLLVL.

The rearrangement uses TRBV12-3 or TRBV12-4 and TRBJ1-1; TCRdb's D call of TRBD1 is untestable without DNA. This CDR3 is built from 14 residues. The CDR3 protein is CASSLSQGDTEAFF.

The rearrangement uses TRBV7-9 and TRBJ1-5; with no DNA, the TCRdb D assignment of TRBD1 cannot be verified. Germline lookup yields CDR1 SEHNR and CDR2 FQNEAQ (reference sequence). The CDR3 runs 18 residues. The CDR3 region is CASSLVWGGHLSNQPQHF.

This rearrangement joins TRBV14 to TRBJ2-3; TCRdb outputs TRBD1, but without DNA this stays unchecked. CDR1 and CDR2 from the germline V gene are SGHDN and FVKESK. The CDR3 extends over 15 amino acids. CDR3 sequence: CASARGIKSTDTQYF.